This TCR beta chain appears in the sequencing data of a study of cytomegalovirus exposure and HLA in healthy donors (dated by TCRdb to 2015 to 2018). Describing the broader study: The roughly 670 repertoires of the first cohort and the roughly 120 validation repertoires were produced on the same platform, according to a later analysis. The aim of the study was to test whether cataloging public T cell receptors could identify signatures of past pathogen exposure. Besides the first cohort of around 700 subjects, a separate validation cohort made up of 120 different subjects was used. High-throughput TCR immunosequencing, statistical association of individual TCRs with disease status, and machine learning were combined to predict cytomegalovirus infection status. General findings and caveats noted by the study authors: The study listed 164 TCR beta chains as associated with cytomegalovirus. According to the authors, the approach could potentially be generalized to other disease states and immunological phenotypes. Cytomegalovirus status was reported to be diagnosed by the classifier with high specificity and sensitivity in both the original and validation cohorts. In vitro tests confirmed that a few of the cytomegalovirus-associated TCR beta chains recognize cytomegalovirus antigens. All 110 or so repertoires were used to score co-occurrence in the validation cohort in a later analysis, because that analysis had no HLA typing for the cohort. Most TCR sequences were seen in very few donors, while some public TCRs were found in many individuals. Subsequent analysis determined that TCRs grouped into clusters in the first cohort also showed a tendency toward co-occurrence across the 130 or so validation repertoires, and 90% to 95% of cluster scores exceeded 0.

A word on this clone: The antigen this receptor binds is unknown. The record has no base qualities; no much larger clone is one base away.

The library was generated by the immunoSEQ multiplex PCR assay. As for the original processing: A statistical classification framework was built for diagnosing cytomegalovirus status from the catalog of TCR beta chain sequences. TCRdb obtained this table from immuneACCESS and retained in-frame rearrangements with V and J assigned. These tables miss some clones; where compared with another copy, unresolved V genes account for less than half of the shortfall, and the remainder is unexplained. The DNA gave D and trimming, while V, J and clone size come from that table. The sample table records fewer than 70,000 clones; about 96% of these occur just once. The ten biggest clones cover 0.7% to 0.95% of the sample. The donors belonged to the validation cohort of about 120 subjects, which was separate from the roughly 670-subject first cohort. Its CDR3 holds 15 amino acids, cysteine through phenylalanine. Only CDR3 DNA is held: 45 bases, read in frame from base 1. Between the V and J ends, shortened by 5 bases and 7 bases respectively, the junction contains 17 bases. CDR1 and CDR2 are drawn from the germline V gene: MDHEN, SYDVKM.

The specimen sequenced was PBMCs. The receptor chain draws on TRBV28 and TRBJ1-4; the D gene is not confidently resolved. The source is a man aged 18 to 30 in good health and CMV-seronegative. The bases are TGTGCCAGCAGTCGGCGGGGTGGGTGGGGTGAAAAACTGTTTTTT. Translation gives CASSRRGGWGEKLFF.